The next 4 T cell receptor beta chains were all read from a single sample in a study of T cell responses to AZD1222 COVID-19 vaccine. Assay: immunoSEQ multiplex PCR; the TCRdb copy retains only in-frame clones and omits some. The profile shows nearly 110,000 clones, 90% of them singletons. The sample was peripheral blood, taken 28 days after the second AZD1222 dose. These receptors were collected from an adult who received the AZD1222 COVID-19 vaccine.

Turning to this clone: In the same sample, other DNA sequences code for this CDR3. The chain links TRBV7-9 to TRBJ2-2; D uncertain. This CDR3 comprises 13 residues. Germline V gene lookup returns CDR1 SEHNR and CDR2 FQNEAQ (reference sequence). V dropped 3 bases and J dropped 2 bases, with 4 bases sitting between them. CDR3 loop: CASSFSNTGELFF. CDR3 coding DNA: TGTGCCAGCAGCTTCAGTAACACCGGGGAGCTGTTTTTT.

The chain couples TRBV9 to TRBJ1-3; D remains unclear. The CDR3 runs to 14 residues. Deletions cut 2 bases from V and 4 bases from J, with 10 bases between. Germline V CDR1 and CDR2: SGDLS, YYNGEE. The CDR3 sequence: CASSVAPQGNTIYF. CDR3 nucleotides: TGTGCCAGCAGCGTCGCCCCTCAGGGAAACACCATATATTTT.

CDR3 amino acids: CASSLGQSGELFF. CDR3 nucleotides: TGCGCCAGCAGCTTGGGACAGTCCGGGGAGCTGTTTTTT. The chain combines TRBV5-1 with TRBJ2-2; TRBD1 might be the D (5 bases). V was cut by 0 bases and J by 6 bases, with 6 bases left in between. Germline loops: CDR1 SGHRS, CDR2 YFSETQ. This CDR3 spans 13 amino acids. The variable domain in full, with the rest retrieved from reference TRBV5-1 and TRBJ2-2, is KAGVTQTPRYLIKTRGQQVTLSCSPISGHRSVSWYQQTPGQGLQFLFEYFSETQRNKGNFPGRFSGRQFSNSRSEMNVSTLELGDSALYLCASSLGQSGELFFGEGSRLTVL.

The chain employs TRBV7-2 and TRBJ1-5; D gene ambiguous. Trimming stripped 5 bases from V and 7 bases from J, with 15 bases between. Per germline, CDR1 SGHTA and CDR2 FQGNSA. This CDR3 is built from 14 residues. DNA for the CDR3: TGTGCCAGCAGCCCCACACCCGTCGGACAGCCCCAGCATTTT. Translation gives CASSPTPVGQPQHF.